A selection of T cell receptor beta chains follows, all from one sample in a study of control samples from healthy donors and cancer patients. The data were produced by immunoSEQ multiplex PCR, yet TCRdb's version contains in-frame clones alone and is incomplete. The table has about 130,000 clones, more than 75% seen once. The sample consisted of blood. The receptor source for this set is a man between 18 and 35 years old in good health. CDR3s include the opening cysteine and the closing phenylalanine or tryptophan. The D gene is left open where the match is weak. Only some rows state a clone size, as once, few, many or a class for expanded clones.

J gene,CDR3 length,D gene,V gene,clone size,CDR3 protein,CDR3 DNA
TRBJ1-1,15,TRBD1,TRBV30,-,CAWSTPDRGRTEAFF,TGTGCCTGGAGTACCCCGGACAGGGGGCGAACTGAAGCTTTCTTT
TRBJ2-5,15,TRBD1,TRBV7-7,-,CASSSHRGIGETQYF,TGTGCTAGCAGCTCTCACAGGGGGATAGGAGAGACCCAGTACTTC
TRBJ1-3,16,-,TRBV18,-,CASSLGRPLSGNTIYF,TGTGCCAGCTCACTAGGACGGCCTTTATCGGGAAACACCATATATTTT
TRBJ2-7,13,-,TRBV24-1,-,CATSERQRYEQYF,TGTGCCACCAGTGAGCGGCAGCGATACGAGCAGTACTTC
TRBJ2-7,15,TRBD1,TRBV3-1/TRBV3-2,-,CASSPWTGPGYEQYF,TGTGCCAGCAGCCCATGGACAGGCCCGGGCTACGAGCAGTACTTC
TRBJ1-1,14,-,TRBV7-9,-,CASSQGFSGTEAFF,TGTGCCAGCAGCCAAGGGTTTTCCGGGACTGAAGCTTTCTTT
TRBJ1-1,16,-,TRBV9,-,CASSVGGGLGYTEAFF,TGTGCCAGCAGCGTAGGCGGGGGGCTTGGTTACACTGAAGCTTTCTTT
TRBJ2-7,14,TRBD2,TRBV6-5,-,CASSITSGTYEQYF,TGTGCCAGCTCTATTACTAGCGGGACCTACGAGCAGTACTTC
TRBJ2-1,12,TRBD1,TRBV30,once,CALDRGRDEQFF,TGTGCCTTGGACAGGGGTAGAGATGAGCAGTTCTTC
TRBJ2-1,16,TRBD2,TRBV6-4,medium-sized,CASSDSGTSGYNEQFF,TGTGCCAGCAGTGACTCCGGGACTAGCGGGTACAATGAGCAGTTCTTC
TRBJ2-1,11,-,TRBV6-5,-,CASKNWDEQFF,TGTGCCAGCAAGAACTGGGATGAGCAGTTCTTC
TRBJ2-1,13,-,TRBV10-1,-,CASRADFYNEQFF,TGCGCCAGCAGGGCTGACTTCTACAATGAGCAGTTCTTC
TRBJ1-1,15,-,TRBV7-9,-,CASSFWAGAVFGAFF,TGTGCCAGCAGCTTTTGGGCAGGGGCGGTGTTTGGAGCTTTCTTT
TRBJ2-7,14,TRBD1,TRBV28,-,CASRDRTGASEQYF,TGTGCCAGCAGGGACAGGACAGGGGCAAGCGAGCAGTACTTC
TRBJ2-7,14,-,TRBV6-5,-,CASVPGRSSYEQYF,TGTGCCAGCGTACCGGGACGCTCCTCCTACGAGCAGTACTTC
TRBJ2-3,18,TRBD2,TRBV4-2,-,CASSQERWIAGRTDTQYF,TGTGCCAGCAGCCAAGAGAGGTGGATAGCGGGGCGCACAGATACGCAGTATTTT
TRBJ2-1,15,-,TRBV20-1,-,CSASIGTYLWAQQFF,TGCAGTGCTAGTATCGGGACATACTTATGGGCGCAGCAGTTCTTC
TRBJ2-1,18,TRBD2,TRBV6-4,-,CASSETMELAGRNNEQFF,TGTGCCAGCAGCGAGACTATGGAACTAGCGGGTCGAAACAATGAGCAGTTCTTC
TRBJ1-3,11,-,TRBV10-3,-,CAISAGNTIYF,TGTGCCATCAGTGCTGGAAACACCATATATTTT
TRBJ2-2,15,-,TRBV5-1,-,CASSLNLGANGELFF,TGCGCCAGCAGCTTGAATCTGGGGGCGAACGGGGAGCTGTTTTTT
TRBJ2-1,16,TRBD2,TRBV24-1,-,CATSDLTSGKRSEQFF,TGTGCCACCAGTGACCTGACTAGCGGGAAAAGGAGTGAGCAGTTCTTC
TRBJ2-2,15,TRBD1,TRBV28,-,CAVRDRGSNTGELFF,TGTGCCGTCCGGGACAGGGGTTCGAACACCGGGGAGCTGTTTTTT
TRBJ1-2,11,-,TRBV12-3/TRBV12-4,-,CASRHREGYTF,TGTGCCAGCAGGCACAGGGAAGGCTACACCTTC
TRBJ1-1,12,-,TRBV30,-,CAWSEQDTEAFF,TGTGCCTGGAGTGAACAGGACACTGAAGCTTTCTTT
TRBJ2-7,15,TRBD1,TRBV4-1,-,CASSQRQGDPYEQYF,TGCGCCAGCAGCCAACGACAGGGCGATCCCTACGAGCAGTACTTC
TRBJ1-2,12,-,TRBV18,-,CASSPTSYGYTF,TGTGCCAGCTCACCAACGAGCTATGGCTACACCTTC
TRBJ2-2,12,-,TRBV5-1,-,CASRENTGELFF,TGCGCCAGTAGAGAAAACACCGGGGAGCTGTTTTTT
TRBJ1-2,17,-,TRBV5-8,-,CASSLFVTEIPGYGYTF,TGTGCCAGCAGCTTGTTCGTTACGGAGATTCCTGGCTATGGCTACACCTTC
TRBJ2-3,13,-,TRBV30,-,CAGPGRYTDTQYF,TGTGCCGGTCCCGGCCGCTACACAGATACGCAGTATTTT
TRBJ1-4,15,-,TRBV28,few,CASSPAGGWGEKLFF,TGTGCCAGCAGTCCCGCGGGGGGCTGGGGTGAAAAACTGTTTTTT
TRBJ2-7,14,-,TRBV30,-,CAWSKPGKLYEQYF,TGTGCCTGGAGTAAGCCAGGGAAGTTGTACGAGCAGTACTTC
TRBJ1-1,13,-,TRBV4-3,once,CASSQVMTGEAFF,TGCGCCAGCAGCCAAGTAATGACAGGCGAAGCTTTCTTT
TRBJ2-5,14,TRBD2,TRBV9,-,CASSVGLAKETQYF,TGTGCCAGCAGCGTAGGACTAGCTAAAGAGACCCAGTACTTC